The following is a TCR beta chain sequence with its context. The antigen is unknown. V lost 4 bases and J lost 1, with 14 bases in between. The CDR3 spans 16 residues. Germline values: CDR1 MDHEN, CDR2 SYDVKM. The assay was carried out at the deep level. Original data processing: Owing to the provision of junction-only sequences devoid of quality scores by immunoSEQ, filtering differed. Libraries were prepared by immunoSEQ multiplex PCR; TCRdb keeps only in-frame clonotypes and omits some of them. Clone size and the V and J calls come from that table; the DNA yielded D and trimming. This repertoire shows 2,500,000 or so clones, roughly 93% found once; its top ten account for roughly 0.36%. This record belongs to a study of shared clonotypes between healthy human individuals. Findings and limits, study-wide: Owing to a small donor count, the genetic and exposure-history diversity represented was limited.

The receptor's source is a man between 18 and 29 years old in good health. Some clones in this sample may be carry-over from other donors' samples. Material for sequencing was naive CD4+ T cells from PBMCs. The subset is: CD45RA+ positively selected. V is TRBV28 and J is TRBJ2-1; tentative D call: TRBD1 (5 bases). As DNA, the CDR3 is TGTGCCAGCAGTTCCAGGGTAGCCCATTCCTACAATGAGCAGTTCTTC. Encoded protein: CASSSRVAHSYNEQFF.